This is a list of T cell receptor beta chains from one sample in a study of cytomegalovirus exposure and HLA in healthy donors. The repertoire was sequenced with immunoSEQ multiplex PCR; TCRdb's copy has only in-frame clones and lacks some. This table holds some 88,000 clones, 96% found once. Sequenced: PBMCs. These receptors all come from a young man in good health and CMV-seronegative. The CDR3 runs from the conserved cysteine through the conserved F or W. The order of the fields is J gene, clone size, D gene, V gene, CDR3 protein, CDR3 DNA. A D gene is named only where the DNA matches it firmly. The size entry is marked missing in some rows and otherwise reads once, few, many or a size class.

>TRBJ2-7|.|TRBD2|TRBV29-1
CSVHGGSFYEQYF
TGCAGCGTTCATGGCGGGAGTTTCTACGAGCAGTACTTC
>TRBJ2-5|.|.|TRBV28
CASSLGGARETQYF
TGTGCCAGCAGTTTGGGGGGGGCTCGGGAGACCCAGTACTTC
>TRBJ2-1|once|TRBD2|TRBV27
CASSLGLAGGNEQFF
TGTGCCAGCAGTTTAGGGCTAGCGGGAGGGAATGAGCAGTTCTTC
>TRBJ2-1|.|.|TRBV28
CASSLSGDEQFF
TGTGCCAGCAGTTTATCCGGGGATGAGCAGTTCTTC
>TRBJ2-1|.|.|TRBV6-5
CASSYSMVRGSHEQFF
TGTGCCAGCAGTTACTCGATGGTCAGGGGTTCTCATGAGCAGTTCTTC
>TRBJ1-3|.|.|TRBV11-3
CASSYDPGEAIYF
TGTGCCAGCAGCTATGATCCGGGGGAGGCCATATATTTT
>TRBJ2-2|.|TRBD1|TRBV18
CASSPPARGHTGELFF
TGTGCCAGCTCACCACCGGCCAGGGGGCATACCGGGGAGCTGTTTTTT
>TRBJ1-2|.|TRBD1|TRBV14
CASSPRTGINYGYTF
TGTGCCAGCAGCCCGAGGACAGGGATTAACTATGGCTACACCTTC
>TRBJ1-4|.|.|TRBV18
CASSPPRNGEKLFF
TGTGCCAGCTCACCACCCAGGAATGGTGAAAAACTGTTTTTT
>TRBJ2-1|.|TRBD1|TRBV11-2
CARGTGAYNEQFF
TGTGCCAGGGGGACAGGGGCCTACAATGAGCAGTTCTTC
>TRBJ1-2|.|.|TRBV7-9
CASSSLAGDTYGYTF
TGTGCCAGCAGCTCTTTGGCAGGCGACACGTATGGCTACACCTTC
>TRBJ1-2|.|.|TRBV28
CASSLSYEYGYTF
TGTGCCAGCAGTTTATCCTACGAGTACGGCTACACCTTC
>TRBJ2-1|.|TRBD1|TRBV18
CATNGQAYNEQFF
TGTGCCACCAATGGACAGGCGTACAATGAGCAGTTCTTC
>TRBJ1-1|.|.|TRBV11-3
CASSFWREGTEAFF
TGTGCCAGCAGCTTTTGGAGGGAGGGCACTGAAGCTTTCTTT
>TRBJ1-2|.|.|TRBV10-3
CAISYDINYGYTF
TGTGCCATCAGTTACGACATAAACTATGGCTACACCTTC
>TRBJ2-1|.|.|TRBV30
CAWSGSGWPNEQFF
TGTGCCTGGAGTGGATCGGGATGGCCCAATGAGCAGTTCTTC
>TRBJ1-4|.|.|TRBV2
CASLREGVINEKLFF
TGTGCCAGCTTAAGGGAGGGGGTCATCAATGAAAAACTGTTTTTT
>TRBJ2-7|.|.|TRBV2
CASSDYGGRPYEQYF
TGTGCCAGCAGTGATTACGGAGGACGTCCCTACGAGCAGTACTTC
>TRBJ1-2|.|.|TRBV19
CASSIGSGGYTF
TGTGCCAGTAGTATAGGCTCCGGTGGCTACACCTTC
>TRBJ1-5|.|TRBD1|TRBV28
CASSPQGVSLLGQPQHF
TGTGCCAGCAGTCCTCAGGGGGTATCGCTACTTGGTCAGCCCCAGCATTTT
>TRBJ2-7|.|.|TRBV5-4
CASSWTDSTYEQYF
TGTGCCAGCAGCTGGACAGACTCAACCTACGAGCAGTACTTC
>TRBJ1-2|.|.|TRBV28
CASSRGDHYGYTF
TGTGCCAGCAGCAGGGGCGACCACTATGGCTACACCTTC
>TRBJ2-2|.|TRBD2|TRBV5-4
CASSSGLAGGLGELFF
TGTGCCAGCAGCTCAGGACTAGCGGGAGGGCTCGGGGAGCTGTTTTTT
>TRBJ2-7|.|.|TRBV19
CASSTRTGRGSYEQYF
TGTGCCAGTAGTACCCGGACAGGGAGGGGGTCCTACGAGCAGTACTTC
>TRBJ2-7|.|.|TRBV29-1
CSAIMSYEQYF
TGCAGCGCTATTATGTCCTACGAGCAGTACTTC
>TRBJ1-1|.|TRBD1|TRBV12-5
CASGPRQGRKAFF
TGTGCTAGTGGTCCAAGACAGGGAAGGAAAGCTTTCTTT
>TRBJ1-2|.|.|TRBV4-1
CARIPDRNYGYTF
TGCGCCAGAATCCCTGACAGAAACTATGGCTACACCTTC
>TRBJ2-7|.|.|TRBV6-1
CASSDPSRGYEQYF
TGTGCCAGCAGTGACCCCTCTCGAGGGTACGAGCAGTACTTC
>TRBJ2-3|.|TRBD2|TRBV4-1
CASSLRTSGRYLTDTQYF
TGCGCCAGCAGCCTGAGGACTAGCGGGAGGTATCTCACAGATACGCAGTATTTT
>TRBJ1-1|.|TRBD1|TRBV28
CASSLLSRGETEAFF
TGTGCCAGCAGTTTATTATCCAGGGGGGAGACTGAAGCTTTCTTT
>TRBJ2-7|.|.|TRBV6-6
CASSYTGTGTYEQYF
TGTGCCAGCAGTTACACAGGGACGGGGACCTACGAGCAGTACTTC
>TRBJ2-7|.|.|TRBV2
CASSAGPGVYEQYF
TGTGCCAGCAGTGCAGGGCCAGGAGTCTACGAGCAGTACTTC
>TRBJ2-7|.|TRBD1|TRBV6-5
CASSATGTGSYEQYF
TGTGCCAGCAGTGCCACCGGGACAGGGTCCTACGAGCAGTACTTC
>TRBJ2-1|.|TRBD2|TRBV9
CASSVAGLAIHNEQFF
TGTGCCAGCAGCGTAGCTGGACTAGCGATCCACAATGAGCAGTTCTTC
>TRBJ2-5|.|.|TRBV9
CASSVVRGSTQYF
TGTGCCAGCAGCGTAGTCAGGGGCTCGACCCAGTACTTC
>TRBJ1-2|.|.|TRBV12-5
CASGLKGDNRPNYGYTF
TGTGCTAGTGGCTTGAAGGGGGACAATCGCCCTAACTATGGCTACACCTTC